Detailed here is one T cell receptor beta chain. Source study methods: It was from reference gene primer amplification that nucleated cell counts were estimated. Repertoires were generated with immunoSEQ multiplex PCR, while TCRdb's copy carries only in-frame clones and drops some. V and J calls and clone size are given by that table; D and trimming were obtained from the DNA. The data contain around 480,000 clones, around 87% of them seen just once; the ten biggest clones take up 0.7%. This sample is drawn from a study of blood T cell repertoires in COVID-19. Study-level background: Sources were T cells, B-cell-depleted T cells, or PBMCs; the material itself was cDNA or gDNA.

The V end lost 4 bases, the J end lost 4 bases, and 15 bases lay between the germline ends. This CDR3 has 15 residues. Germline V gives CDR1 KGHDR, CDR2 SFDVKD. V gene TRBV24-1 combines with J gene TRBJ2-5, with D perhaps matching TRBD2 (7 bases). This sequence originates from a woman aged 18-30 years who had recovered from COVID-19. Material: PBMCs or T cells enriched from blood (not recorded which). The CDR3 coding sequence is TGTGCCACCAGTGACCTCCAAGGGGGGGGAGAGACCCAGTACTTC. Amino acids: CATSDLQGGGETQYF.